Below are 8 T cell receptor beta chains sequenced from a single sample in a study of OX40 agonist ivuxolimab in advanced cancers. The protocol was immunoSEQ multiplex PCR, while the TCRdb copy is restricted to in-frame clones and leaves out a portion. The data contain about 64,000 clones, approximately 84% of them singletons. Sequenced here: CD4+ or CD8+ T cells sorted from blood, sampled in a trial of the OX40 agonist ivuxolimab. The origin of the receptors is an adult with an advanced solid tumor such as melanoma, head and neck, liver or kidney cancer.

The chain is built from TRBV2 and TRBJ1-1; D remains ambiguous. Germline CDR1 and CDR2: SNHLY and FYNNEI. The CDR3 length is 14 residues. V lost 1 base, J lost 0 bases, and 6 bases lay in between. In nucleotides, the CDR3 is TGTGCCAGCAGTGAAGAAGTAATGAACACTGAAGCTTTCTTT. This encodes CASSEEVMNTEAFF.

The chain employs TRBV27 and TRBJ1-5; 7 bases are a match to TRBD1. This CDR3 region has 14 residues. The germline CDR1 and CDR2 sequences are MNHEY and SMNVEV (reference sequence). After removal of 2 bases from V and 2 bases from J, the junction contained 0 bases not matched to a gene. As DNA, the CDR3 is TGTGCCAGCAGTTTAGGACAGGGCAATCAGCCCCAGCATTTT. Protein sequence: CASSLGQGNQPQHF.

The chain is built from TRBV5-4 and TRBJ2-5; 9 bases fit TRBD2. The CDR3 is made up of 15 amino acids. From germline, CDR1 is SGHNT and CDR2 YYREEE (reference sequence). V lost 2 bases and J lost 3; bases outside the gene matches: 5. CDR3 in amino acids: CASSFSLAGEETQYF. CDR3 nucleotides: TGTGCCAGCAGCTTCTCACTAGCGGGCGAAGAGACCCAGTACTTC.

The V and J genes are TRBV7-6 and TRBJ2-3; a possible D gene is TRBD1 (6 bases). The V end lost 5 bases, the J end lost 0 bases, and 15 bases lay between the germline ends. This CDR3 spans 16 amino acids. Germline loops: CDR1 SGHVS, CDR2 FNYEAQ. The CDR3 sequence is CASSPRTAPSTDTQYF. CDR3 nucleotide sequence: TGTGCCAGCAGCCCGCGGACAGCGCCAAGCACAGATACGCAGTATTTT.

The gene calls are TRBV30 and TRBJ2-7, with D possibly called TRBD1 or TRBD2 (6 bases each). The CDR3 consists of 16 residues. V lost 0 bases and J lost 7, with 22 bases in between. Germline values: CDR1 GTSNPN, CDR2 SVGIG (reference sequence). The CDR3 is CAWSVFSGAHPGEQYF. DNA of the CDR3: TGTGCCTGGAGTGTATTTTCGGGGGCTCACCCGGGGGAGCAGTACTTC.

The chain joins TRBV28 to TRBJ2-6, with TRBD1 matching over 10 bases. The V gene end was trimmed by 6 bases and the J gene end by 1 base; junction bases not matched to a gene: 6. CDR1 and CDR2 (germline): MDHEN, SYDVKM. The CDR3 length is 17 residues. The CDR3 sequence is CASRGQGRASGANVLTF. The CDR3 DNA reads as TGTGCCAGCAGGGGACAGGGGAGGGCTTCTGGGGCCAACGTCCTGACTTTC.

The sample holds a few counts of this clone. The V and J genes are TRBV29-1 and TRBJ1-2; tentative D call: TRBD1 (6 bases). Trimming took off 5 bases at V and 6 bases at J, with 13 bases between the two ends. The CDR3 length is 12 residues. Germline V gene lookup returns CDR1 SQVTM and CDR2 ANQGSEA. The chain's CDR3 is CSVLSGEDGYTF. CDR3 coding DNA: TGCAGCGTTCTCTCAGGGGAGGATGGCTACACCTTC.

V and J are TRBV18 and TRBJ2-1; D is possibly TRBD1 (6 bases). V was shortened by 3 bases and J by 4 bases, with 7 bases between the two germline ends. Germline CDR1 is KGHSH and CDR2 is LQKENI. CDR3 size: 13 residues. The CDR3 DNA reads as TGTGCCAGCTCACCCGGACAGTACAATGAGCAGTTCTTC. This encodes CASSPGQYNEQFF.